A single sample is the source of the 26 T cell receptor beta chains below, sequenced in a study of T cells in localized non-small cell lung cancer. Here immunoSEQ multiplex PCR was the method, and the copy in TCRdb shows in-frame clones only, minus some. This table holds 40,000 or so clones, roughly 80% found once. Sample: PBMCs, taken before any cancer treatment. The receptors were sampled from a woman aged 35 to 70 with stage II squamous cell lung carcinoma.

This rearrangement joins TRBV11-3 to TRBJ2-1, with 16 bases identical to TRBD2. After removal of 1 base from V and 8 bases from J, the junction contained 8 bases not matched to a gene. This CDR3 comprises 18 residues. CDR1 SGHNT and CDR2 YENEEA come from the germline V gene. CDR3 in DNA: TGTGCCAGCAGCTTAGGGCGGTTGGGACTAGCGGGAGGGGATGAGCAGTTCTTC. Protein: CASSLGRLGLAGGDEQFF.

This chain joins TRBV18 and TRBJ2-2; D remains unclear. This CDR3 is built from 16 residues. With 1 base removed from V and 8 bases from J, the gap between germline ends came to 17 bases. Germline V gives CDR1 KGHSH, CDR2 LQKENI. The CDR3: CASSPRFDTLGGELFF. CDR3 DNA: TGTGCCAGCTCACCACGATTTGACACCTTAGGAGGGGAGCTGTTTTTT.

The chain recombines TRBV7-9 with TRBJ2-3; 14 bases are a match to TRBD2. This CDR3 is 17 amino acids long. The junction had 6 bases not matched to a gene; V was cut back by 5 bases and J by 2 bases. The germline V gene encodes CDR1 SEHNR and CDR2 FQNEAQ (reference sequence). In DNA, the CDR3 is TGTGCCAGCAGCATAAGACTAGCGGGGGGGCCCACAGATACGCAGTATTTT. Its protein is CASSIRLAGGPTDTQYF.

CDR3 protein: CASSLAFSGSQEQFF. The CDR3 DNA reads TGCGCCAGCAGCTTGGCCTTTAGCGGGAGTCAGGAGCAGTTCTTC. V gene TRBV5-1 combines with J gene TRBJ2-1, with 9 bases aligning to TRBD2. The CDR3 covers 15 residues. V lost 0 bases, J lost 10 bases, and 8 bases stayed unmatched. Germline values: CDR1 SGHRS, CDR2 YFSETQ.

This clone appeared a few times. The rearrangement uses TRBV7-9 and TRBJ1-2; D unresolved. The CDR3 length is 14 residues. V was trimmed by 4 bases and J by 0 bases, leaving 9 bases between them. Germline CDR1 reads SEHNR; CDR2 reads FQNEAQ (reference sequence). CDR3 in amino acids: CASSYQDANYGYTF. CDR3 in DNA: TGTGCCAGCAGCTACCAAGATGCTAACTATGGCTACACCTTC. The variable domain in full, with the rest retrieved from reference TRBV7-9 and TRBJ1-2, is DTGVSQNPRHKITKRGQNVTFRCDPISEHNRLYWYRQTLGQGPEFLTYFQNEAQLEKSRLLSDRFSAERPKGSFSTLEIQRTEQGDSAMYLCASSYQDANYGYTFGSGTRLTVV.

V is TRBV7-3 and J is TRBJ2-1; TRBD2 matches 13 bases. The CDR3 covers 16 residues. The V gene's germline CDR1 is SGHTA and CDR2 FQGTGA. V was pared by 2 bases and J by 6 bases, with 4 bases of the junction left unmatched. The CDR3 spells CASSLSTSGRGNEQFF. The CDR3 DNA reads TGTGCCAGCAGCTTATCCACTAGCGGGAGGGGCAATGAGCAGTTCTTC.

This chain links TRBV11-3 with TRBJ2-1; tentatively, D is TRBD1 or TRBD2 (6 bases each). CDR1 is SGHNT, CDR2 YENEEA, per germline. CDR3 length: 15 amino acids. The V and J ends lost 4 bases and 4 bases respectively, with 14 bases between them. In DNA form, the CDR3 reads TGTGCCAGCAGCTCTTCCGCGGGGACATACAATGAGCAGTTCTTC. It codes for CASSSSAGTYNEQFF.

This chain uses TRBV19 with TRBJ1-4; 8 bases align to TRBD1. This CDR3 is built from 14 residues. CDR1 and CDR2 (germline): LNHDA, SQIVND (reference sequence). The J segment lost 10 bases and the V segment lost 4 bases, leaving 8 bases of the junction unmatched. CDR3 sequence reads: CASSSSGTGGKLFF. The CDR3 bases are TGTGCCAGTAGTAGCAGTGGGACAGGTGGAAAACTGTTTTTT.

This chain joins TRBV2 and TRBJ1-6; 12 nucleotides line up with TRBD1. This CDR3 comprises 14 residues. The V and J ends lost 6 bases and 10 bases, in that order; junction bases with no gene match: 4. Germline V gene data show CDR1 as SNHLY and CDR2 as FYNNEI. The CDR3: CASRGQGARSPLHF. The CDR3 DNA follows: TGTGCCAGCAGGGGACAGGGGGCTCGGTCACCCCTCCACTTT. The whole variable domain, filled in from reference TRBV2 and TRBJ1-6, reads EPEVTQTPSHQVTQMGQEVILRCVPISNHLYFYWYRQILGQKVEFLVSFYNNEISEKSEIFDDQFSVERPDGSNFTLKIRSTKLEDSAMYFCASRGQGARSPLHFGNGTRLTVT.

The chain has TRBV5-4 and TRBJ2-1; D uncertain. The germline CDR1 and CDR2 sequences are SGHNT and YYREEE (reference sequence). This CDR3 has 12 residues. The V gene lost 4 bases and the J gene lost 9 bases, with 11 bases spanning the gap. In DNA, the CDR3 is TGTGCCAGCAGCCCCGAGTGGGGTGAGCAGTTCTTC. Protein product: CASSPEWGEQFF.

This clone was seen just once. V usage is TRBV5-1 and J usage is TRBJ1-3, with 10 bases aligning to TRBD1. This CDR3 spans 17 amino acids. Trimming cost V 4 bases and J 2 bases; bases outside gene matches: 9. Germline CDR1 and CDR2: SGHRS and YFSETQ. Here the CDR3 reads CASSATGTGVAGNTIYF. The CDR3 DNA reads TGCGCCAGCAGCGCGACCGGGACAGGGGTCGCTGGAAACACCATATATTTT.

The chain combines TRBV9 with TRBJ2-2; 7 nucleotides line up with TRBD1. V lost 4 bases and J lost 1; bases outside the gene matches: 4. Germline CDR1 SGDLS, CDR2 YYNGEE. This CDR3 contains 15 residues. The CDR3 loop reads CASSPGTVNTGELFF. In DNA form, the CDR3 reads TGTGCCAGCAGCCCCGGGACAGTGAACACCGGGGAGCTGTTTTTT.

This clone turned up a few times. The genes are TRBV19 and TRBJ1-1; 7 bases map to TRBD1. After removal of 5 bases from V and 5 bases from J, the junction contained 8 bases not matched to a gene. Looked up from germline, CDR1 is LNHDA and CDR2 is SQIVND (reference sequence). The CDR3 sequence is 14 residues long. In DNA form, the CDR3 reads TGTGCCAGTAGTGGGCGACAGGGTGGGACTGAAGCTTTCTTT. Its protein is CASSGRQGGTEAFF.

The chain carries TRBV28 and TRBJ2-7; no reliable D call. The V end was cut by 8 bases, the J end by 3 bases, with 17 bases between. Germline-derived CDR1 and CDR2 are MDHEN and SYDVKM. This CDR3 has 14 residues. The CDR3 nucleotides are TGTGCCAGCGGAACCGGATCTTCCCACTACGAGCAGTACTTC. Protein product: CASGTGSSHYEQYF.

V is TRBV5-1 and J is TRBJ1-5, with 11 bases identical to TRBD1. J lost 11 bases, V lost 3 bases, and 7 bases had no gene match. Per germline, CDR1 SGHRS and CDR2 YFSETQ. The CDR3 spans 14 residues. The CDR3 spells CASSSGQGGDAQHF. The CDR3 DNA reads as TGCGCCAGCAGCTCGGGACAGGGGGGGGACGCCCAGCATTTT.

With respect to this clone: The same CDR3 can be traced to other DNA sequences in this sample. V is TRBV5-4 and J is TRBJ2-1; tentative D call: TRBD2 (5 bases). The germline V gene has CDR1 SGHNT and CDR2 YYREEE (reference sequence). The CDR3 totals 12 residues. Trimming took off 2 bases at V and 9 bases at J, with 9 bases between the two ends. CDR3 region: CASSLGGREQFF. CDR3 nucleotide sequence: TGTGCCAGCAGCTTAGGCGGGCGTGAGCAGTTCTTC.

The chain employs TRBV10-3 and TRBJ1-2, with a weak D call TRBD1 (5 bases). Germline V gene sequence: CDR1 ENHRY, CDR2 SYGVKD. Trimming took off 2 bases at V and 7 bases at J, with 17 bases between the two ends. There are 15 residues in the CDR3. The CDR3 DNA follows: TGTGCCATCAGTGAGAGAGGCAGGGACGTGGGTGGCTACACCTTC. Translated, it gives CAISERGRDVGGYTF.

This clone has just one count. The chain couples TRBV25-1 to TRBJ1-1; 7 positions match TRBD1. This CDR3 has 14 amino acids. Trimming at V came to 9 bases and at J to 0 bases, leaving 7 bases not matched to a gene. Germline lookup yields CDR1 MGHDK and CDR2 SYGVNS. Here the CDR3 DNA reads TGTGCCAGTGATCCGGGACAGTTGAACACTGAAGCTTTCTTT. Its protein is CASDPGQLNTEAFF.

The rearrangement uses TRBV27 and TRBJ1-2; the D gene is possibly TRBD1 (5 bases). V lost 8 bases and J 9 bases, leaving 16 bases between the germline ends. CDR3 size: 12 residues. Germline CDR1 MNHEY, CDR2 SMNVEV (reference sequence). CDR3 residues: CASSAGGISYTF. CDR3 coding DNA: TGTGCCAGCTCAGCGGGGGGAATTAGCTACACCTTC.

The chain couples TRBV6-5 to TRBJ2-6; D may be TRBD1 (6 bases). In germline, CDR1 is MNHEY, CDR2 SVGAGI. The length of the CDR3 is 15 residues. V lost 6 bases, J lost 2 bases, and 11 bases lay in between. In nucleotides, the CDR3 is TGTGCCAGCAGAACAGGGACGGCTGGGGCCAACGTCCTGACTTTC. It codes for CASRTGTAGANVLTF.

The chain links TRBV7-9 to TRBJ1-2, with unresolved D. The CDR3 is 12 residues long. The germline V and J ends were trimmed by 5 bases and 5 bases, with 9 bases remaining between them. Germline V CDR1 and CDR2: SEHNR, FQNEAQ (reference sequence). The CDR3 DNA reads TGTGCCAGCAGCAATCTCTTATATGGCTACACCTTC. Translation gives CASSNLLYGYTF.

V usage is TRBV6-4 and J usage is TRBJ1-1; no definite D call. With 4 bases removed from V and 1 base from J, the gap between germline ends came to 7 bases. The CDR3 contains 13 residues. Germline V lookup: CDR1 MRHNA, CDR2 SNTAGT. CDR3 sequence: CASSVDGNTEAFF. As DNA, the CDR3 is TGTGCCAGCAGTGTGGACGGGAACACTGAAGCTTTCTTT.

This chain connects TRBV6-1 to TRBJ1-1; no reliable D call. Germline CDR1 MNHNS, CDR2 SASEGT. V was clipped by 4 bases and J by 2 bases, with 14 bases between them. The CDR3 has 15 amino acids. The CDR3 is CASSAQWTENTEAFF. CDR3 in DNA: TGTGCCAGCAGTGCACAGTGGACGGAAAACACTGAAGCTTTCTTT.

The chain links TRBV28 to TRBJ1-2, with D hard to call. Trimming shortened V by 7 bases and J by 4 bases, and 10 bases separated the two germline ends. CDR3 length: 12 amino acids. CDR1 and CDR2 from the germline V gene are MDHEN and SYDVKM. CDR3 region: CASTSGFYGYTF. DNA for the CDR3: TGTGCCAGCACCAGTGGGTTCTATGGCTACACCTTC.

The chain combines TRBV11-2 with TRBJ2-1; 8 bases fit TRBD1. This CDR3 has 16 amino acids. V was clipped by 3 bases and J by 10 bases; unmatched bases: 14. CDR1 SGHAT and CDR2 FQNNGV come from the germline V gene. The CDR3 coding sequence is TGTGCCAGCAGCTTTCGACCAAGTGGACAGGGAAACGAGCAGTTCTTC. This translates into CASSFRPSGQGNEQFF.

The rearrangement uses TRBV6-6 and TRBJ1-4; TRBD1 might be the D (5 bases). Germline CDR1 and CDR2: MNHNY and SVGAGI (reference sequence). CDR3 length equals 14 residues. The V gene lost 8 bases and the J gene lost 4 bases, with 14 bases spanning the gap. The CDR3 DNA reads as TGTGCCAGCGACCCAGGGTTCTATAATGAAAAACTGTTTTTT. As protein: CASDPGFYNEKLFF.